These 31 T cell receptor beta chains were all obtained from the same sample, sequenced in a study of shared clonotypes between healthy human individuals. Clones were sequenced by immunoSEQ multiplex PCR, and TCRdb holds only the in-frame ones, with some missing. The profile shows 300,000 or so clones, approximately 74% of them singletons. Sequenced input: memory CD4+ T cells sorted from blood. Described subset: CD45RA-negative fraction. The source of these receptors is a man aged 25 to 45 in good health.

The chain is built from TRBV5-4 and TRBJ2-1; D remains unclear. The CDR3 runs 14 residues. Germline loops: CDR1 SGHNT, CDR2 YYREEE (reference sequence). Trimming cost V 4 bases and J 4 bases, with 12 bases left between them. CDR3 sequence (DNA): TGTGCCAGCAGCCCACGGTCCGGTTACAATGAGCAGTTCTTC. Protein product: CASSPRSGYNEQFF.

The DNA of the CDR3 is TGCAGCTCACTGGAGCGGGAGATCACAGATACGCAGTATTTT. Residues: CSSLEREITDTQYF. The chain is built from TRBV29-1 and TRBJ2-3; 8 bases align to TRBD2. Germline V gives CDR1 SQVTM, CDR2 ANQGSEA. The CDR3 is 14 amino acids. The trim removed 8 bases at V and 2 bases at J, leaving 9 bases unmatched.

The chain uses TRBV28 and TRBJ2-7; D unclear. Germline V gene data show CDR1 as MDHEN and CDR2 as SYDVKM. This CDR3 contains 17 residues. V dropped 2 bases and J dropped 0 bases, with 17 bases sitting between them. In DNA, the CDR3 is TGTGCCAGCAGTTTAGTCGGGTCGTTCTTAAACTCCTACGAGCAGTACTTC. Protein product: CASSLVGSFLNSYEQYF. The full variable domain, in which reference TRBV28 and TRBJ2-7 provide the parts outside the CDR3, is DVKVTQSSRYLVKRTGEKVFLECVQDMDHENMFWYRQDPGLGLRLIYFSYDVKMKEKGDIPEGYSVSREKKERFSLILESASTNQTSMYLCASSLVGSFLNSYEQYFGPGTRLTVT.

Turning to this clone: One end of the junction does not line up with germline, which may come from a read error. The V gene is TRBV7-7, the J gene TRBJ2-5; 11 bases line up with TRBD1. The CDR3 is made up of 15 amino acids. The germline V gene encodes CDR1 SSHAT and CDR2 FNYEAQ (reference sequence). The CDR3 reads CASSWTGGTEETQYF. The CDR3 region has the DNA TGTGCTAGCAGCTGGACAGGGGGCACGGAAGAGACCCAGTACTTC.

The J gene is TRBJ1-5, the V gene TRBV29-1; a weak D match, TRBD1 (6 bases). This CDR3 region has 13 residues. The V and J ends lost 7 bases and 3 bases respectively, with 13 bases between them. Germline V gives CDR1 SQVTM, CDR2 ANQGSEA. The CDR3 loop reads CSARGTDNQPQHF. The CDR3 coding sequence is TGCAGCGCTAGGGGGACCGACAATCAGCCCCAGCATTTT.

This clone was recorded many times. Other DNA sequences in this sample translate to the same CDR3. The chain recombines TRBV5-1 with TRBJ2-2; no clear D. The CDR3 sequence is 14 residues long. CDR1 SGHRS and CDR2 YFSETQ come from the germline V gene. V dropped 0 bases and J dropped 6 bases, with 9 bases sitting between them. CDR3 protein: CASSLAGFAGELFF. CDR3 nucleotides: TGCGCCAGCAGCTTGGCTGGGTTCGCCGGGGAGCTGTTTTTT. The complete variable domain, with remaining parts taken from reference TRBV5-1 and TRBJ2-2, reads KAGVTQTPRYLIKTRGQQVTLSCSPISGHRSVSWYQQTPGQGLQFLFEYFSETQRNKGNFPGRFSGRQFSNSRSEMNVSTLELGDSALYLCASSLAGFAGELFFGEGSRLTVL.

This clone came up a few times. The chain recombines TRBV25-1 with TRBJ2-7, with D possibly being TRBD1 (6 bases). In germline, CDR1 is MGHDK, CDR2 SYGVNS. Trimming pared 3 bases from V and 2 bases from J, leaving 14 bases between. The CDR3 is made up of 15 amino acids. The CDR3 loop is CASSDGRDTAYEQYF. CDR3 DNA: TGTGCCAGCAGTGACGGAAGGGACACCGCCTACGAGCAGTACTTC.

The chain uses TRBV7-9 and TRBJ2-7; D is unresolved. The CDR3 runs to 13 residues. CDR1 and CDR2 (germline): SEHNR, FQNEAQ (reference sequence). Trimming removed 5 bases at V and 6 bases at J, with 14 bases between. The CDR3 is CASSPASGIEQYF. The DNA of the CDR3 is TGTGCCAGCAGCCCCGCCTCGGGTATCGAGCAGTACTTC.

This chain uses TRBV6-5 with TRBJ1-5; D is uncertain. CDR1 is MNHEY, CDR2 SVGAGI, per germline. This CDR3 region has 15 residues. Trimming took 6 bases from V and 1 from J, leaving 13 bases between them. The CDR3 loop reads CASSKLWGSNQPQHF. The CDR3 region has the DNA TGTGCCAGCAGCAAGCTCTGGGGAAGCAATCAGCCCCAGCATTTT.

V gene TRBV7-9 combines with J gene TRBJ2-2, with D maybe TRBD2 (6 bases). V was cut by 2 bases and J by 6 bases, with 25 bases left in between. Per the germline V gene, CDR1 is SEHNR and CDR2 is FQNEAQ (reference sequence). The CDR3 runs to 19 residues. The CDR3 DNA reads TGTGCCAGCAGCTTAAGGGCGGAGGGTCGACTAGTGGTTTCCGGGGAGCTGTTTTTT. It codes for CASSLRAEGRLVVSGELFF.

The CDR3 DNA reads as TGTGCCAGCAGTGAAAACCGAAACTTCGGACAGGCCTACGAGCAGTACTTC. Encoded protein: CASSENRNFGQAYEQYF. This chain uses TRBV2 with TRBJ2-7; 7 bases line up with TRBD1. Germline trimming cut 2 bases from V and 2 bases from J; bases unmatched to any gene: 12. The germline V gene encodes CDR1 SNHLY and CDR2 FYNNEI. CDR3 length equals 17 residues. Drawing the rest from reference TRBV2 and TRBJ2-7, the complete variable domain is EPEVTQTPSHQVTQMGQEVILRCVPISNHLYFYWYRQILGQKVEFLVSFYNNEISEKSEIFDDQFSVERPDGSNFTLKIRSTKLEDSAMYFCASSENRNFGQAYEQYFGPGTRLTVT.

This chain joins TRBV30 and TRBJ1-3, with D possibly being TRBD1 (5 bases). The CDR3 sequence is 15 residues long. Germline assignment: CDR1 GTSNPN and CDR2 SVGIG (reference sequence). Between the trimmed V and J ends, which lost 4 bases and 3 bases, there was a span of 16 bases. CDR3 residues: CAWTITGTRGNTIYF. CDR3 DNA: TGTGCCTGGACCATAACCGGGACTCGTGGAAACACCATATATTTT.

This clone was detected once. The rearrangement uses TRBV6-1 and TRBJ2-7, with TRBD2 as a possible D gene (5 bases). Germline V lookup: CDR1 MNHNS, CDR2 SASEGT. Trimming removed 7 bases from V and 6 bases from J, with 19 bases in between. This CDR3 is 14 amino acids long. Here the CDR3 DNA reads TGTGCCAGCACTTTGGCAGAGGGCCCTTTCGAGCAGTACTTC. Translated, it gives CASTLAEGPFEQYF.

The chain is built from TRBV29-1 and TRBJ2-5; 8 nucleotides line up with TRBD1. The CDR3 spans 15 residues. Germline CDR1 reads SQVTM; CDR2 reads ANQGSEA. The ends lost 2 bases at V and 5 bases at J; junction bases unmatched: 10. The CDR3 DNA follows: TGCAGCGTTGAAAGGTGGCAGGGGGCGGGGGAGACCCAGTACTTC. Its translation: CSVERWQGAGETQYF.

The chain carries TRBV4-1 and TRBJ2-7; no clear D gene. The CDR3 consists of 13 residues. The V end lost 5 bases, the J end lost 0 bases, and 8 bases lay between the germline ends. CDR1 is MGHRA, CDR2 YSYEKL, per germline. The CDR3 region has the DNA TGCGCCAGCAGCGAGAGTAGCTCCTACGAGCAGTACTTC. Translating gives CASSESSSYEQYF.

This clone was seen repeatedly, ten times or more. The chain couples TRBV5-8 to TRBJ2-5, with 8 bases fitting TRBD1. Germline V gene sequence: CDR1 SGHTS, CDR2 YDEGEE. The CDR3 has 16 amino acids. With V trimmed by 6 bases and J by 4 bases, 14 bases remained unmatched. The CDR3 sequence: CASTFQGARHGETQYF. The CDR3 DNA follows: TGTGCCAGCACCTTCCAGGGGGCGCGACACGGAGAGACCCAGTACTTC.

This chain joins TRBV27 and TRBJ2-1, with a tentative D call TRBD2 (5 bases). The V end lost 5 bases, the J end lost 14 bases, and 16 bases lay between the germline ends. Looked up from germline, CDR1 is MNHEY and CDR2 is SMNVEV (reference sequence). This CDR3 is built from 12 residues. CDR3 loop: CASSPRSAREFF. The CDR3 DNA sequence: TGTGCCAGCAGTCCGCGCTCGGCGCGGGAGTTCTTC.

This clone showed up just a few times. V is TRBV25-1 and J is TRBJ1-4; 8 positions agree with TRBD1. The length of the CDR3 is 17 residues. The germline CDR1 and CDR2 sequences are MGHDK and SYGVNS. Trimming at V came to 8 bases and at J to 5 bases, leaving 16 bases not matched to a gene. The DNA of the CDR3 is TGTGCCAGCTCTGGCCCGTTTAACAGGGGGGAGAATGAAAAACTGTTTTTT. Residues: CASSGPFNRGENEKLFF.

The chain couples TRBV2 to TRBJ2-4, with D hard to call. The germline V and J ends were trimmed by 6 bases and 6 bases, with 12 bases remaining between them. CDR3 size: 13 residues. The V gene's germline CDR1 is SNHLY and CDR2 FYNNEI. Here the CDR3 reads CASSLVPGNIQYF. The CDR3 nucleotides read TGTGCCAGCAGCCTCGTCCCGGGAAACATTCAGTACTTC.

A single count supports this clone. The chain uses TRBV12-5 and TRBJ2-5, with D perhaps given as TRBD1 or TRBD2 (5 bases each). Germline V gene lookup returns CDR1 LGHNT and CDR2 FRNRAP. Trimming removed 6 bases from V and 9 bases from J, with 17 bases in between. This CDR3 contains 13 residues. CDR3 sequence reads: CASGPGPSSAQYF. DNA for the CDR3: TGTGCTAGTGGCCCGGGACCGAGCTCGGCCCAGTACTTC.

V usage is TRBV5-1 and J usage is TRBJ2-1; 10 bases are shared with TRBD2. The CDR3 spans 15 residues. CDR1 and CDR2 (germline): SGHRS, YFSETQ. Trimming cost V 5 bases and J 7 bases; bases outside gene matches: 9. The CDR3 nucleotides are TGCGCCAGCAGTTTAGCGGGAGGCGGGCATAATGAGCAGTTCTTC. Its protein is CASSLAGGGHNEQFF.

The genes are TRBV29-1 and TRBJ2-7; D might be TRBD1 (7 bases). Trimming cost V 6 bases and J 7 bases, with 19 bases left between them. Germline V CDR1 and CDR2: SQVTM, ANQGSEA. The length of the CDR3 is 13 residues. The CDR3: CSVGQVYGGEQYF. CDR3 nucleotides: TGCAGCGTAGGACAGGTGTATGGAGGGGAGCAGTACTTC.

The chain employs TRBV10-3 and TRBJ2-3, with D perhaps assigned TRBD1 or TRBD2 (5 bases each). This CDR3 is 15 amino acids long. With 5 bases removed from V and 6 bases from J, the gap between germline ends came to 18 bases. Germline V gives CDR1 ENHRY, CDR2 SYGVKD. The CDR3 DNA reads TGTGCCATCAGTCGGGACGGAAACCAAGTGGATACGCAGTATTTT. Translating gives CAISRDGNQVDTQYF.

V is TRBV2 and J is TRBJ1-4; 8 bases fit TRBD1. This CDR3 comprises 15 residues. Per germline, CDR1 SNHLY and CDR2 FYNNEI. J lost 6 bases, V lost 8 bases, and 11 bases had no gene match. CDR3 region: CASFGGRGRDEKLFF. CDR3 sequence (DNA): TGTGCCAGCTTCGGGGGCAGGGGGCGCGATGAAAAACTGTTTTTT.

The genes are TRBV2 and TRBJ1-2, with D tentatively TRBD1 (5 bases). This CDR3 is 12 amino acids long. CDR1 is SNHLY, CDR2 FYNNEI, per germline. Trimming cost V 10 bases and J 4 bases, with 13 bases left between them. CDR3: CAIPDRLYGYTF. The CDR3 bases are TGTGCCATCCCCGACAGACTCTATGGCTACACCTTC. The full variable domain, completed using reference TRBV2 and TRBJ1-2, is EPEVTQTPSHQVTQMGQEVILRCVPISNHLYFYWYRQILGQKVEFLVSFYNNEISEKSEIFDDQFSVERPDGSNFTLKIRSTKLEDSAMYFCAIPDRLYGYTFGSGTRLTVV.

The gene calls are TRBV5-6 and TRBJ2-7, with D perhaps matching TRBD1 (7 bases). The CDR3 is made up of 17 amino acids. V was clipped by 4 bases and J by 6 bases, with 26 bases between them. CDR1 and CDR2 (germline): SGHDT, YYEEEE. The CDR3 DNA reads TGTGCCAGCAGCCTAGGCTCCGCGGGACAGACGTTTTTCGAGCAGTACTTC. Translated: CASSLGSAGQTFFEQYF.

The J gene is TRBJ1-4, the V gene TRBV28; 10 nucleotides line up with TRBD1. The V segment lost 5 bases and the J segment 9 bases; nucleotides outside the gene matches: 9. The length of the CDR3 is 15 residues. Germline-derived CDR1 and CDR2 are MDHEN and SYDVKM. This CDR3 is CASSPPGQGSQKLFF. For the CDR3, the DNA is TGTGCCAGCAGTCCCCCGGGACAGGGGTCGCAAAAACTGTTTTTT.

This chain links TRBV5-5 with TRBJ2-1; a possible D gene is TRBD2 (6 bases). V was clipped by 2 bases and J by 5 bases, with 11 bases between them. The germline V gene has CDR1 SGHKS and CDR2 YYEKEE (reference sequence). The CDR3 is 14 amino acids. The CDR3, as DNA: TGTGCCAGCAGCTTAACGGGACTTAACAATGAGCAGTTCTTC. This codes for CASSLTGLNNEQFF.

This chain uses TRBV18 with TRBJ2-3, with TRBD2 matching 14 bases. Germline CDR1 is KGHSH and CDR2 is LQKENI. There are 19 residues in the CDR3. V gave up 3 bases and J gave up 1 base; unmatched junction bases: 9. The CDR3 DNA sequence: TGTGCCAGCTCACCTACGCAGGGACTAGCGGGAGTGGGCACAGATACGCAGTATTTT. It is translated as CASSPTQGLAGVGTDTQYF. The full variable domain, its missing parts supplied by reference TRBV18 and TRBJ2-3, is NAGVMQNPRHLVRRRGQEARLRCSPMKGHSHVYWYRQLPEEGLKFMVYLQKENIIDESGMPKERFSAEFPKEGPSILRIQQVVRGDSAAYFCASSPTQGLAGVGTDTQYFGPGTRLTVL.

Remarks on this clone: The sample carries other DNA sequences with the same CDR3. DNA for the CDR3: TGTGCCTGGAGTTGGAGTAATGAGCAGTTCTTC. Protein sequence: CAWSWSNEQFF. V gene TRBV30 combines with J gene TRBJ2-1; D is unresolved. Germline V lookup: CDR1 GTSNPN, CDR2 SVGIG (reference sequence). This CDR3 spans 11 amino acids. Trimming left V 2 bases short and J 7 bases short, with 6 bases between. The full variable domain, its missing parts supplied by reference TRBV30 and TRBJ2-1, is SQTIHQWPATLVQPVGSPLSLECTVEGTSNPNLYWYRQAAGRGLQLLFYSVGIGQISSEVPQNLSASRPQDRQFILSSKKLLLSDSGFYLCAWSWSNEQFFGPGTRLTVL.

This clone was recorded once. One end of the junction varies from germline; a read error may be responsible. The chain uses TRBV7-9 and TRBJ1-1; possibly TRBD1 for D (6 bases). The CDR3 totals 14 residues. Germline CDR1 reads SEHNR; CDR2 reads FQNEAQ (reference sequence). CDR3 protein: CASTLGGDHTEAFF. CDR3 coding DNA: TGTGCCAGCACCTTAGGGGGGGATCATACTGAAGCTTTCTTT.